The subject of this entry is one T cell receptor (beta chain). Some clones are missing from TCRdb's copy, which holds only in-frame ones; the method was immunoSEQ multiplex PCR. Of some 100,000 clones in the sample, more than 75% were seen once. The sample originates from a study of OX40 agonist ivuxolimab in advanced cancers. The CDR3 contains 15 residues. Trimming stripped 6 bases from V and 0 bases from J, with 12 bases between. Germline assignment: CDR1 SGHDN and CDR2 FVKESK. The gene calls are TRBV14 and TRBJ2-1; no clear D. The starting material was CD4+ or CD8+ T cells sorted from blood, obtained in a trial of the OX40 agonist ivuxolimab. The clonotype comes from an adult with an advanced solid tumor such as melanoma, head and neck, liver or kidney cancer. The CDR3: CASSSTRSSYNEQFF. The CDR3 DNA reads as TGTGCCAGCAGTTCTACCCGGAGCTCCTACAATGAGCAGTTCTTC.